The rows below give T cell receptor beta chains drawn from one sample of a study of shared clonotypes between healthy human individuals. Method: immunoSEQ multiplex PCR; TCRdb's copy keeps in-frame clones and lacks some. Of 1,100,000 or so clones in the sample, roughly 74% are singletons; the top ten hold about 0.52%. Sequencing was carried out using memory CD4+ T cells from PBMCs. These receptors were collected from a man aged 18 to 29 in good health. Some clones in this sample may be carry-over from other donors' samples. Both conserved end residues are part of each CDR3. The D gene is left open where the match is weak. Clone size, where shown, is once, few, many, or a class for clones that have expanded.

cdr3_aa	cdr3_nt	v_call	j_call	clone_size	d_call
CASSLRAPAGEAPEQYF	TGCGCCAGCAGCTTGCGAGCCCCAGCGGGAGAGGCCCCCGAGCAGTACTTC	TRBV5-1	TRBJ2-7	-	TRBD2
CATLPGQTPEKLFF	TGTGCCACGCTCCCGGGACAGACCCCTGAAAAACTGTTTTTT	TRBV28	TRBJ1-4	-	TRBD1
CASSQQGNTIYF	TGTGCCAGCAGCCAGCAAGGAAACACCATATATTTT	TRBV11-2	TRBJ1-3	-	-
CSVVRTSENNEQFF	TGCAGCGTTGTCAGGACTAGCGAGAACAATGAACAGTTCTTC	TRBV29-1	TRBJ2-1	-	TRBD2
CASSLPGQGAYEQYF	TGTGCCAGCTCACTCCCGGGACAGGGAGCCTACGAGCAGTACTTC	TRBV18	TRBJ2-7	-	TRBD1
CASSPLSGSYEQYF	TGCGCCAGCAGCCCACTTAGCGGGAGTTACGAGCAGTACTTC	TRBV5-1	TRBJ2-7	-	TRBD2
CASSTGVTATNEKLFF	TGTGCCAGCAGTACGGGGGTTACAGCAACTAATGAAAAACTGTTTTTT	TRBV27	TRBJ1-4	-	-
CASSLIRQGSGGYTF	TGTGCCAGCAGTTTGATCCGACAGGGTAGTGGCGGCTACACCTTC	TRBV28	TRBJ1-2	once	TRBD1
CAISESATYEQYF	TGTGCCATCAGTGAGTCCGCAACCTACGAGCAGTACTTC	TRBV10-3	TRBJ2-7	-	-
CASSLAVGYEQYF	TGTGCCAGCAGCTTAGCTGTCGGCTACGAGCAGTACTTC	TRBV7-2	TRBJ2-7	-	-
CASSLGLAGELDTQYF	TGCGCCAGCAGCTTGGGGCTAGCGGGAGAATTGGATACGCAGTATTTT	TRBV5-1	TRBJ2-3	few	TRBD2
CASSPDIAKNIQYF	TGTGCCAGCTCACCGGACATAGCCAAAAACATTCAGTACTTC	TRBV18	TRBJ2-4	-	-
CASNPDRSNQPQHF	TGTGCCAGTAACCCGGACAGGAGCAATCAGCCCCAGCATTTT	TRBV19	TRBJ1-5	-	TRBD1
CASSVRQGRRGANVLTF	TGTGCCAGCAGCGTTCGACAGGGGCGTCGGGGGGCCAACGTCCTGACTTTC	TRBV9	TRBJ2-6	-	TRBD1
CAWRPKAGASYNEQFF	TGTGCCTGGAGACCGAAAGCTGGCGCTTCCTACAATGAGCAGTTCTTC	TRBV30	TRBJ2-1	-	-
CASTRYTEAFF	TGTGCCAGCACGCGGTACACTGAAGCTTTCTTT	TRBV6-1	TRBJ1-1	-	-
CASSPRQAQTFEAFF	TGTGCCAGCAGCCCTAGACAGGCACAGACTTTTGAAGCTTTCTTT	TRBV14	TRBJ1-1	-	-
CASSQEDWSGELFF	TGCGCCAGCAGCCAAGAAGATTGGTCCGGGGAGCTGTTTTTT	TRBV4-1	TRBJ2-2	-	-
CASSLTTYTGELFF	TGCGCCAGCAGCTTGACGACTTACACCGGGGAGCTGTTTTTT	TRBV5-1	TRBJ2-2	once	-
CASSLRVESTGNTIYF	TGTGCCAGCAGCTTAAGGGTTGAATCGACAGGAAACACCATATATTTT	TRBV7-2	TRBJ1-3	-	-
CAITDRGNTIYF	TGTGCCATCACTGACAGGGGGAACACCATATATTTT	TRBV10-3	TRBJ1-3	-	TRBD1
CASMGPRAGVEQYF	TGTGCCAGCATGGGCCCCAGGGCAGGAGTCGAGCAGTACTTC	TRBV2	TRBJ2-7	once	-
CSVAYREPSAQQYF	TGCAGCGTCGCCTACCGGGAACCCTCCGCCCAGCAGTACTTC	TRBV29-1	TRBJ2-7	-	-
CASSYTSGSYEQYF	TGTGCCAGCAGTTACACTAGCGGTTCCTACGAGCAGTACTTC	TRBV2	TRBJ2-7	-	TRBD2
CATSRDLAGGDNEQFF	TGTGCCACCAGCAGAGATCTGGCGGGAGGGGACAATGAGCAGTTCTTC	TRBV15	TRBJ2-1	few	TRBD2
CASSLVRGGAYEQYF	TGCGCCAGCAGCTTGGTTCGAGGGGGGGCCTACGAGCAGTACTTC	TRBV5-1	TRBJ2-7	-	-
CSGGDSGAETQYF	TGCAGCGGGGGGGACAGTGGAGCAGAGACCCAGTACTTC	TRBV29-1	TRBJ2-5	many	-
CASSSRGSGNTIYF	TGTGCCAGCAGCTCCCGTGGCTCTGGAAACACCATATATTTT	TRBV11-2	TRBJ1-3	many	-
CASSQAPGGGYEQYF	TGCGCCAGCAGCCAAGCACCCGGAGGGGGGTACGAGCAGTACTTC	TRBV4-3	TRBJ2-7	-	-
CASSPDRPSGNTIYF	TGTGCCAGCAGCCCCGACAGACCCTCTGGAAACACCATATATTTT	TRBV7-9	TRBJ1-3	-	-
CASSWPGSVGYTF	TGTGCCAGCAGCTGGCCTGGGTCGGTAGGCTACACCTTC	TRBV5-4	TRBJ1-2	-	-
CASRSGLWDEKLFF	TGCGCCAGCAGATCGGGGTTGTGGGATGAAAAACTGTTTTTT	TRBV5-1	TRBJ1-4	-	-
CASSLSAIRRQGRNEQYF	TGTGCCAGCAGTTTAAGCGCAATCCGGAGACAGGGTCGAAACGAGCAGTACTTC	TRBV27	TRBJ2-7	-	TRBD1
CASSLGGSEEKLFF	TGTGCCAGCAGCTTGGGGGGCTCGGAGGAAAAACTGTTTTTT	TRBV5-4	TRBJ1-4	-	-
CASSLIPFSLGGKNTDTQYF	TGTGCCAGCAGTTTAATCCCTTTTTCTTTAGGGGGAAAGAACACAGATACGCAGTATTTT	TRBV27	TRBJ2-3	-	-
CATEWGSNQPQHF	TGTGCCACCGAGTGGGGCAGCAATCAGCCCCAGCATTTT	TRBV28	TRBJ1-5	once	-
CASSKGLYGYTF	TGTGCCAGCAGTAAAGGTCTCTATGGCTACACCTTC	TRBV6-5	TRBJ1-2	-	-
CASSLRGVNYGYTF	TGTGCCAGCAGCCTCCGGGGGGTAAACTATGGCTACACCTTC	TRBV6-5	TRBJ1-2	once	-
CASSIRGGQETQYF	TGTGCCAGTAGTATACGGGGTGGGCAAGAGACCCAGTACTTC	TRBV19	TRBJ2-5	-	-
CASSKSVVTDTQYF	TGTGCCAGCTCAAAAAGCGTGGTGACAGATACGCAGTATTTT	TRBV18	TRBJ2-3	many	-
CASSPDGDHTDTQYF	TGCGCCAGCAGCCCGGACGGGGATCACACAGATACGCAGTATTTT	TRBV5-1	TRBJ2-3	-	-
CASSPGQGDGQPQHF	TGTGCCAGCAGTCCGGGACAGGGGGACGGGCAGCCCCAGCATTTT	TRBV28	TRBJ1-5	-	TRBD1
CAWSPFHHGYTF	TGTGCCTGGAGTCCATTTCACCATGGCTACACCTTC	TRBV30	TRBJ1-2	-	-
CSALDVYEQYF	TGCAGCGCCCTAGACGTTTACGAGCAGTACTTC	TRBV29-1	TRBJ2-7	-	-
CASSLYPGFSEREIETQYF	TGTGCCAGCAGCTTGTACCCAGGTTTCTCGGAGCGGGAGATAGAGACCCAGTACTTC	TRBV5-6	TRBJ2-5	-	TRBD2
CASSLAGAQSSYNEQFF	TGTGCCAGCAGCTTAGCCGGCGCACAGAGCTCCTACAATGAGCAGTTCTTC	TRBV11-2	TRBJ2-1	-	-
CASSPLGVGNTEAFF	TGTGCCAGCTCACCCCTGGGCGTGGGAAACACTGAAGCTTTCTTT	TRBV18	TRBJ1-1	-	-
CASSLTDSQPQHF	TGTGCCAGCAGCTTAACCGACAGTCAGCCCCAGCATTTT	TRBV11-2	TRBJ1-5	-	-
CASSLRTDLRNEQFF	TGTGCCAGCAGCTTACGGACCGACCTTCGCAATGAGCAGTTCTTC	TRBV7-3	TRBJ2-1	few	-
CASSLSMGTDTQYF	TGTGCCAGCAGCTTAAGCATGGGGACAGATACGCAGTATTTT	TRBV7-3	TRBJ2-3	-	-
CASSPLTLRAGVGTQYF	TGTGCCAGCAGTCCCCTGACCTTGAGGGCGGGAGTCGGTACGCAGTATTTT	TRBV28	TRBJ2-3	-	TRBD2
CAWSVPAPPGTQYF	TGTGCCTGGAGTGTCCCCGCGCCCCCCGGTACGCAGTATTTT	TRBV30	TRBJ2-3	-	-
CASSHTRDMNTEAFF	TGTGCCAGCTCACACACACGAGACATGAACACTGAAGCTTTCTTT	TRBV18	TRBJ1-1	-	-
CASLNDRAINQPQHF	TGTGCCAGTTTAAATGACAGGGCCATCAATCAGCCCCAGCATTTT	TRBV28	TRBJ1-5	-	TRBD1
CASSPDPYEQYF	TGTGCCAGCAGTCCGGATCCCTACGAGCAGTACTTC	TRBV2	TRBJ2-7	-	-
CASSHEGGSLVYEQYF	TGTGCCAGCAGCCACGAAGGGGGCAGTTTGGTCTACGAGCAGTACTTC	TRBV4-2	TRBJ2-7	-	TRBD1
CASSLVGQAQETQYF	TGCGCCAGCAGCTTGGTGGGACAGGCTCAAGAGACCCAGTACTTC	TRBV5-1	TRBJ2-5	-	TRBD1
CATSRQEEYYEQYF	TGTGCCACCAGCAGACAGGAAGAATACTACGAGCAGTACTTC	TRBV15	TRBJ2-7	-	-
CASLSLHSGDTQYF	TGCGCCAGCCTTTCCCTTCACTCCGGAGATACGCAGTATTTT	TRBV5-1	TRBJ2-3	-	-
CASSQDYYGYTF	TGCGCCAGCAGCCAAGACTACTATGGCTACACCTTC	TRBV4-1	TRBJ1-2	-	-